These 24 T cell receptor beta chains share one sample of origin, sequenced in a study of cytomegalovirus exposure and HLA in healthy donors. The PCR made use of 60 Vbeta and 13 Jbeta primers. Sequencing was performed with immunoSEQ multiplex PCR; in TCRdb, only in-frame clones are kept and a portion is missing. The sample has around 150,000 clones; 60% to 80% are singletons. Sequences were obtained from PBMCs. The source of these receptors is a woman in her 30s in good health and CMV-seronegative.

The chain combines TRBV27 with TRBJ1-5; no definite D call. This CDR3 contains 14 residues. Germline loops: CDR1 MNHEY, CDR2 SMNVEV (reference sequence). V lost 2 bases to trimming and J lost 1 base, with 6 bases between them. The CDR3 region has the DNA TGTGCCAGCAGTTTAAGGGAGAGCAATCAGCCCCAGCATTTT. This codes for CASSLRESNQPQHF.

This clone was picked up one time. This rearrangement joins TRBV12-5 to TRBJ1-1; perhaps TRBD1 as D (6 bases). With 2 bases removed from V and 5 bases from J, the gap between germline ends came to 15 bases. This CDR3 is built from 15 residues. Germline V CDR1 and CDR2: LGHNT, FRNRAP. The chain's CDR3 is CASGLPGDLRTEAFF. For the CDR3, the DNA is TGTGCTAGTGGTTTGCCAGGGGATTTAAGGACTGAAGCTTTCTTT.

This chain's CDR3 is CAAPRTEAFF. Written as DNA, the CDR3 is TGTGCCGCGCCCCGAACTGAAGCTTTCTTT. This rearrangement joins TRBV5-8 to TRBJ1-1; D is unclear. Trimming shortened V by 10 bases and J by 5 bases, and 9 bases separated the two germline ends. CDR1 is SGHTS and CDR2 is YDEGEE in the germline V gene. The CDR3 is made up of 10 amino acids. Combining the CDR3 with reference TRBV5-8 and TRBJ1-1 gives the whole variable domain EAGVTQSPTHLIKTRGQQATLRCSPISGHTSVYWYQQALGLGLQFLLWYDEGEERNRGNFPPRFSGRQFPNYSSELNVNALELEDSALYLCAAPRTEAFFGQGTRLTVV.

This chain links TRBV6-5 with TRBJ1-6; D ambiguous. The V gene's germline CDR1 is MNHEY and CDR2 SVGAGI. V lost 2 bases, J lost 0 bases, and 8 bases lay in between. This CDR3 has 16 amino acids. The CDR3 DNA reads TGTGCCAGCAGTTACGACATGAGCTCCTATAATTCACCCCTCCACTTT. Its translation: CASSYDMSSYNSPLHF.

V usage is TRBV11-3 and J usage is TRBJ2-7; the D is unclear. Trimming pared 2 bases from V and 1 base from J, leaving 9 bases between. Per germline, CDR1 SGHNT and CDR2 YENEEA. CDR3 length: 14 residues. In DNA form, the CDR3 reads TGTGCCAGCAGCTTAATGGCAGGATCCTACGAGCAGTACTTC. Residues: CASSLMAGSYEQYF. Full variable domain (rest looked up from reference TRBV11-3 and TRBJ2-7): EAGVVQSPRYKIIEKKQPVAFWCNPISGHNTLYWYLQNLGQGPELLIRYENEEAVDDSQLPKDRFSAERLKGVDSTLKIQPAELGDSAVYLCASSLMAGSYEQYFGPGTRLTVT.

J is TRBJ1-3 and V is TRBV5-6, with 12 bases identical to TRBD1. Looked up from germline, CDR1 is SGHDT and CDR2 is YYEEEE. The trim removed 5 bases at V and 4 bases at J, leaving 4 bases unmatched. The CDR3 is 15 amino acids. The CDR3 DNA sequence: TGTGCCAGCAGGGGACAGGGGGCCGGAGGAAACACCATATATTTT. Protein: CASRGQGAGGNTIYF.

Here the CDR3 reads CAWVSGSSYEQYF. The CDR3 DNA reads as TGTGCCTGGGTCAGCGGAAGCTCCTACGAGCAGTACTTC. The chain employs TRBV30 and TRBJ2-7; possibly TRBD2 for D (5 bases). The CDR3 totals 13 residues. Germline values: CDR1 GTSNPN, CDR2 SVGIG (reference sequence). Trimming removed 5 bases at V and 0 bases at J, with 11 bases between.

On this clone: Other DNA sequences in the sample encode the same CDR3. This chain links TRBV15 with TRBJ2-2, with a possible D match to TRBD2 (5 bases). Germline V gene lookup returns CDR1 LNHNV and CDR2 YYDKDF (reference sequence). The germline V and J ends were trimmed by 0 bases and 4 bases, with 6 bases remaining between them. This CDR3 is built from 14 residues. CDR3 coding DNA: TGTGCCACCAGCAGAGATCGGGGCACCGGGGAGCTGTTTTTT. Translating gives CATSRDRGTGELFF.

CDR3 nucleotide sequence: TGTGCCAGCAGTGGGGGACTAGCGGGGTATACGCAGTATTTT. Protein: CASSGGLAGYTQYF. V is TRBV7-3 and J is TRBJ2-3; 13 bases map to TRBD2. Trimming took 6 bases from V and 7 from J; bases not matched to a gene: 4. Germline V gene data show CDR1 as SGHTA and CDR2 as FQGTGA. This CDR3 spans 14 amino acids. The full variable domain, with the rest looked up from reference TRBV7-3 and TRBJ2-3, is GAGVSQTPSNKVTEKGKYVELRCDPISGHTALYWYRQSLGQGPEFLIYFQGTGAADDSGLPNDRFFAVRPEGSVSTLKIQRTERGDSAVYLCASSGGLAGYTQYFGPGTRLTVL.

CDR3 nucleotides: TGTGCCAGCAGCTTAGGACAGGGAGGTTATCAGCCCCAGCATTTT. Translation gives CASSLGQGGYQPQHF. This chain links TRBV7-9 with TRBJ1-5; TRBD1 agrees at 7 bases. CDR1 and CDR2 (germline): SEHNR, FQNEAQ (reference sequence). V was pared by 1 base and J by 5 bases, with 5 bases of the junction left unmatched. The CDR3 has 15 residues.

The chain is built from TRBV7-6 and TRBJ2-1, with 12 bases fitting TRBD2. The junction had 6 bases not matched to a gene; V was cut back by 4 bases and J by 5 bases. CDR1 SGHVS and CDR2 FNYEAQ come from the germline V gene. The CDR3 contains 16 residues. The CDR3: CASSSALAGGNNEQFF. The CDR3 nucleotides read TGTGCCAGCAGCTCCGCCCTAGCGGGGGGGAACAATGAGCAGTTCTTC.

In this sample, this clone turned up once. J is TRBJ1-6 and V is TRBV7-3, with D possibly matching TRBD1 (5 bases). Per the germline V gene, CDR1 is SGHTA and CDR2 is FQGTGA. V was shortened by 2 bases and J by 10 bases, with 18 bases between the two germline ends. There are 16 residues in the CDR3. The CDR3 DNA sequence: TGTGCCAGCAGCTTACGGCCCCAGGGCTTTAGGTCACCCCTCCACTTT. This translates into CASSLRPQGFRSPLHF.

The chain combines TRBV19 with TRBJ2-7; 7 positions agree with TRBD1. Germline-derived CDR1 and CDR2 are LNHDA and SQIVND (reference sequence). This CDR3 spans 17 amino acids. V shed 3 bases and J 6 bases; nucleotides not matched to a gene: 17. The DNA for the CDR3 is TGTGCCAGTAGTATTGATTCTCCAGGGGACAGCCGCCCCGAGCAGTACTTC. The encoded protein is CASSIDSPGDSRPEQYF.

In its sample, this clone was seen a few times. The chain carries TRBV6-1 and TRBJ1-2; maybe TRBD1 (6 bases). Per the germline V gene, CDR1 is MNHNS and CDR2 is SASEGT. This CDR3 has 14 residues. The ends were cut back, 7 bases at V and 5 bases at J, with 17 bases in the middle. The CDR3 sequence is CASTRSGTSYGYTF. The CDR3 coding sequence is TGTGCCAGCACCAGATCCGGGACAAGTTATGGCTACACCTTC.

J is TRBJ1-6 and V is TRBV5-5; 8 positions agree with TRBD1. After removal of 4 bases from V and 8 bases from J, the junction contained 5 bases not matched to a gene. The CDR3 extends over 14 amino acids. Germline assignment: CDR1 SGHKS and CDR2 YYEKEE (reference sequence). CDR3 amino acids: CASSPGQVYSPLHF. Written as DNA, the CDR3 is TGTGCCAGCAGCCCGGGACAGGTCTATTCACCCCTCCACTTT.

The chain employs TRBV2 and TRBJ2-1, with TRBD2 identical over 12 bases. Per the germline V gene, CDR1 is SNHLY and CDR2 is FYNNEI. Unmatched junction bases numbered 7, after V lost 6 bases and J lost 7 bases. The CDR3 is 15 amino acids. The CDR3 DNA is TGTGCCAGCAGCTCTGGACTAGCGGGGCCGAATGAGCAGTTCTTC. Amino acid sequence: CASSSGLAGPNEQFF.

The CDR3 loop reads CARTGVCQPQHF. The CDR3 coding sequence is TGTGCCAGGACAGGGGTGTGTCAGCCCCAGCATTTT. This rearrangement joins TRBV6-5 to TRBJ1-5; 8 bases are shared with TRBD1. V was clipped by 9 bases and J by 6 bases; unmatched bases: 4. Germline V gene sequence: CDR1 MNHEY, CDR2 SVGAGI. This CDR3 is built from 12 residues.

This clone was counted once. The chain carries TRBV7-8 and TRBJ1-6; 10 nucleotides match TRBD1. Per the germline V gene, CDR1 is SGHVS and CDR2 is FQNEAQ. This CDR3 has 15 amino acids. Trimming removed 4 bases from V and 11 bases from J; junction bases left unmatched: 8. The CDR3 reads CASSSTADRGPPLHF. The CDR3 DNA is TGTGCCAGCAGCTCCACGGCCGACAGGGGGCCACCCCTCCACTTT.

This chain joins TRBV5-1 and TRBJ1-6; TRBD1 matches at 7 bases. From germline, CDR1 is SGHRS and CDR2 YFSETQ. The length of the CDR3 is 15 residues. V shed 2 bases and J 5 bases; nucleotides not matched to a gene: 4. CDR3 region: CASSFFTGDNSPLHF. CDR3 DNA sequence: TGCGCCAGCAGCTTTTTCACAGGGGATAATTCACCCCTCCACTTT.

The V call is TRBV25-1, the J call TRBJ2-5; a possible D gene is TRBD1 (5 bases). CDR3 length: 15 amino acids. V gave up 8 bases and J gave up 4 bases, with 20 bases separating them. Germline loops: CDR1 MGHDK, CDR2 SYGVNS. The CDR3 DNA reads as TGTGCCAGCCGCTCAAATAGACAGTCTAGAGAGACCCAGTACTTC. Protein: CASRSNRQSRETQYF. The entire variable domain, with the rest obtained from reference TRBV25-1 and TRBJ2-5, is as follows: EADIYQTPRYLVIGTGKKITLECSQTMGHDKMYWYQQDPGMELHLIHYSYGVNSTEKGDLSSESTVSRIRTEHFPLTLESARPSHTSQYLCASRSNRQSRETQYFGPGTRLLVL.

The rearrangement links TRBV30 to TRBJ1-2; 11 bases map to TRBD1. V was pared by 3 bases and J by 3 bases, with 6 bases of the junction left unmatched. This CDR3 contains 15 residues. Germline V gives CDR1 GTSNPN, CDR2 SVGIG (reference sequence). The CDR3 DNA follows: TGTGCCTGGAGGGGACAGGGGGGAGCATACTATGGCTACACCTTC. Protein sequence: CAWRGQGGAYYGYTF.

The chain employs TRBV19 and TRBJ1-2; TRBD1 is a possible D gene (5 bases). The CDR3 covers 13 residues. V lost 1 base, J lost 5 bases, and 8 bases lay in between. Germline V gene lookup returns CDR1 LNHDA and CDR2 SQIVND (reference sequence). The CDR3 coding sequence is TGTGCCAGTAGTATAGTGGAGGGGTATGGCTACACCTTC. As protein: CASSIVEGYGYTF.

The V gene is TRBV18, the J gene TRBJ1-5, with D hard to call. The V end lost 2 bases, the J end lost 5 bases, and 10 bases lay between the germline ends. The CDR3 covers 14 residues. The germline V gene has CDR1 KGHSH and CDR2 LQKENI. DNA for the CDR3: TGTGCCAGCTCACCATCTTTCGGGGATCAGCCCCAGCATTTT. Its protein product is CASSPSFGDQPQHF.

The rearrangement links TRBV5-1 to TRBJ2-3; 8 bases fit TRBD2. The CDR3 runs to 16 residues. In germline, CDR1 is SGHRS, CDR2 YFSETQ. The V and J ends lost 4 bases and 5 bases, in that order; junction bases with no gene match: 12. DNA of the CDR3: TGCGCCAGCAGCGAAACGCGGGGGGATCGTTTAGATACGCAGTATTTT. The encoded protein is CASSETRGDRLDTQYF. Full variable domain (outside the CDR3, taken from reference TRBV5-1 and TRBJ2-3): KAGVTQTPRYLIKTRGQQVTLSCSPISGHRSVSWYQQTPGQGLQFLFEYFSETQRNKGNFPGRFSGRQFSNSRSEMNVSTLELGDSALYLCASSETRGDRLDTQYFGPGTRLTVL.